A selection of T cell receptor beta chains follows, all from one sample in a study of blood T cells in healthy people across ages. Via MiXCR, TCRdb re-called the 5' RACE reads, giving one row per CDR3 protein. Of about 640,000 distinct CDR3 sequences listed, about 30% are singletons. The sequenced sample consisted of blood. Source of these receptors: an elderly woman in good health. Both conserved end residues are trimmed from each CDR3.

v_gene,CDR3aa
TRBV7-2,ASSLRDYYNEQY
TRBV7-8,ASSLVEVTPEQY
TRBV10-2,ASSESESYSDTQY
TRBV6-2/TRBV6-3,ASSIPRNTKAF
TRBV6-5,ASSYSLGSGYEQY
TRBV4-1,ASSQLGLDRLLGSYNEQF
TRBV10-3,AISGRQGSTGYT
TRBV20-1,SVLDRSAGQF
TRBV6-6,ASSYSIPQGRQPQH
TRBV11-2,ASSLQGGGYEQY
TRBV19,ASSTPRQGGNTEAF
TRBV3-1,ASSQSLAGGNEQF
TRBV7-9,ASSSPGQGRTDTQY
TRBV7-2,ASSLAEETQY
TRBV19,ATRPSSTDTQY
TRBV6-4,ASSDTSGTDTQY
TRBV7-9,ASSLVVAGSENTEAF
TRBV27,ASRGTLYNEQF
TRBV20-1,SARDLRGNRGGETQY
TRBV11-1,AIRPRTGREQY
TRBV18,ASSPGTRNEQF
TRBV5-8,ASSPGLAGGADTQY
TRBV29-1,SVEGYAGANVLT
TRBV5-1,ASSLVEGGGYT
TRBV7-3,ASSLTESYNSPLH
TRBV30,AWRQNTEAF
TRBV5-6,ASSFIVGEQY
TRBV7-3,ASSLNPGQGVQY
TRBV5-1,ASSWNGQNTGELF